This section outlines one T cell receptor beta chain sequence together with its context. Its antigen is undetermined. Looked up from germline, CDR1 is PRHDT and CDR2 is FYEKMQ (reference sequence). V was cut by 4 bases and J by 7 bases, with 11 bases left in between. CDR3 size: 12 residues. Per the authors' pipeline: ImmunoSEQ output held junction-only sequences without quality scores, so filtering differed. Some clones are missing from TCRdb's copy, which holds only in-frame ones; the method was immunoSEQ multiplex PCR. That table gives V, J and clone size, and the DNA gave D and trimming. Of approximately 2,000,000 clones in the sample, around 93% are singletons; the top ten hold 1.5% to 2%. This sample stems from a study of shared clonotypes between healthy human individuals. Study-wide points: Larger estimated richness was generally recorded for naive subsets relative to memory subsets.

In the naive CD8 group, cells lacked CD45RO and were positively selected for CCR7, so terminally differentiated effector memory CD45RA+ cells were left out. The chain joins TRBV13 to TRBJ2-7, with D hard to call. The sample taken for sequencing was naive CD8+ T cells from PBMCs. This receptor was identified in a man between 18 and 35 years old in good health. Some clones in this sample may be carry-over from other donors' samples. The CDR3 loop is CASSYHGQEQYF. DNA for the CDR3: TGTGCCAGCAGCTACCATGGGCAGGAGCAGTACTTC.